This entry concerns a single T cell receptor beta chain. As yet, its antigen is unknown. The data belong to a study of shared clonotypes between healthy human individuals. Study-wide context: Donor composition was a couple of women and a few men, aged 18 to 49.

Original data processing: ImmunoSEQ only sent back junction sequences with no quality scores, so filtering was done differently. Method: immunoSEQ multiplex PCR; TCRdb's copy keeps in-frame clones and lacks some. D and trimming come from the DNA, and the V and J calls and clone size come from that table. The sample has 2 million to 2.5 million clones, around 95% seen once. Study-wide findings and caveats: Memory subsets generally showed lower estimated richness than naive subsets. Even with large depth, rarefaction showed that sorted-subset sequencing was incomplete.

The CDR3 contains 13 residues. Trimming left V 8 bases short and J 0 bases short, with 8 bases between. In germline, CDR1 is LNHDA, CDR2 SQIVND (reference sequence). This rearrangement joins TRBV19 to TRBJ2-1; no clear D gene. Source material: naive CD4+ T cells sorted from blood. Regarding subset: CD45RA+ positively selected. The TCR comes from a man aged 18 to 30 in good health. This CDR3 is CASSSVSYNEQFF. The CDR3 bases are TGTGCCAGTTCCAGTGTCTCCTACAATGAGCAGTTCTTC.